This T cell receptor (beta chain) was identified in a study of Graves' ophthalmopathy and Graves' hyperthyroidism. Regarding this clonotype: No antigen is known for it.

V gave up 0 bases and J gave up 4 bases; unmatched junction bases: 3. Germline CDR1 LNHDA, CDR2 SQIVND (reference sequence). This CDR3 is 15 amino acids long. Scientists amplified the TCR beta CDR3 regions from RNA transcripts. After a first-round RT-PCR with HTBI primers, a second-round multiplex PCR was run. Each CDR3 protein is one row after TCRdb ran MiXCR on the multiplex PCR reads. In the table there are roughly 420,000 distinct CDR3 sequences, under 25% of which are singletons. No progression to ophthalmopathy over 18 months defined stable hyperthyroidism. Out of around 9.5 ml of fresh peripheral blood, PBMCs were obtained. Study outcomes and limitations: Detected in blood as well were most expanded thyroid clonotypes with frequency above 0.001.

The TCR sequence derives from a woman younger than 30 with stable Graves' hyperthyroidism. Specimen: peripheral blood. V usage is TRBV19 and J usage is TRBJ1-5; 7 positions match TRBD1. In DNA form, the CDR3 reads TGTGCCAGTAGTATAGAGGGACAGATTAATCAGCCCCAGCATTTT. Its translation is CASSIEGQINQPQHF.